The clone carrying this TCR beta chain has only one observation. Its antigen remains unknown. Using a J-beta primer mix together with a sample-barcoded 5' primer, a second PCR was run for roughly 6 to 11 cycles. Every sample returned 2.5 million or more CDR3-containing paired-end reads. Using its own MiXCR run on the 5' RACE reads, TCRdb lists one record per CDR3 protein. Of more than 1,400,000 distinct CDR3 sequences in the sample, 42% were seen once. The data originate from a study of blood T cells in healthy people across ages. The CDR3 has 16 amino acids. V was shortened by 0 bases and J by 8 bases, with 19 bases between the two germline ends. The V gene's germline CDR1 is LGHDT and CDR2 YNNKEL (reference sequence). Study-level points and caveats: Per million T cells, TCR beta diversity dropped about linearly as age rose. It was held that the diversity estimates obtained from one million T cells were underestimates.

The sequence was obtained from a woman between 18 and 30 years old in good health. The sample consisted of blood. The chain is built from TRBV3-1 and TRBJ1-2; D possibly corresponds to TRBD1 (5 bases). In DNA, the CDR3 is TGTGCCAGCAGCCAAGAAATAGGTCGGGGGGTCGGAGGCTACACCTTC. Protein sequence: CASSQEIGRGVGGYTF.